This T cell receptor beta chain was captured in a study of shared T cell receptors in the human thymus. Produced via immunoSEQ multiplex PCR; TCRdb's table is partial and in-frame only. The sample lists 720,000 or so clones, 70% to 90% occurring once. Germline V gives CDR1 SGHRS, CDR2 YFSETQ. The CDR3 length is 14 residues. Unmatched junction bases numbered 6, after V lost 3 bases and J lost 3 bases. In its sample, this clone was seen once. These data were also reused for a study on human thymus T cells. That study reports: Donor material was obtained from healthy Finnish infants undergoing corrective surgery for congenital heart defects. Thymic and blood repertoires appeared to carry a bias in their V and J gene usage.

The receptor's source is a girl under three years old with a congenital heart defect. The material sequenced was thymocytes. J is TRBJ2-7 and V is TRBV5-1; 7 bases align to TRBD1. CDR3: CASSSRGGYYEQYF. The CDR3 DNA reads as TGCGCCAGCAGCTCGCGAGGGGGCTACTACGAGCAGTACTTC.